Each of the 25 T cell receptor beta chains below was sequenced from the same sample in a study of prognosis after radiotherapy for stage I lung cancer. Genomic DNA yielded TCR beta CDR3, amplified by two-round multiplex PCR. First-round PCR, the initial amplification, used primers specific to each TRBV and TRBJ gene. In TCRdb, the multiplex PCR reads were re-called with MiXCR into one record per CDR3 protein. Of about 59,000 distinct CDR3 sequences in the sample, 26% were seen once. The sequenced sample was PBMCs, obtained before or after stereotactic body radiation therapy (not recorded which). Receptor source: a donor over 45 with non-small cell lung cancer.

This clonotype was recorded many times. The CDR3 DNA is TGTGCCAGCAGCTTCGGGGATCAGCCCCAGCATTTT. Encoded protein: CASSFGDQPQHF. The J gene is TRBJ1-5, the V gene TRBV7-2; the D is unclear. CDR3 length: 12 amino acids. V was clipped by 3 bases and J by 5 bases, with 5 bases between them. Germline V gene data show CDR1 as SGHTA and CDR2 as FQGNSA.

Worth noting for this clonotype: One base separates it from a far larger clone, so it is likely a read error. V is TRBV6-8 and J is TRBJ1-2; 7 positions agree with TRBD1. Germline CDR1 MNHGY, CDR2 SAAAGT. This CDR3 has 12 residues. The CDR3 here is CSSSERQGGYTF. The CDR3 DNA reads TGTTCCAGCAGTGAGCGACAGGGTGGCTACACCTTC.

A word on this clonotype: Since a far larger clone is one base different, this is likely a read error. This chain joins TRBV11-2 and TRBJ2-4, with 11 bases that match TRBD2. The J call may be faulty, since TRBJ2-5 better matches the DNA end. The CDR3 loop spans 15 amino acids. The germline V gene encodes CDR1 SGHAT and CDR2 FQNNGV. The DNA for the CDR3 is TGTGCCAGCATCCTTCTAGCGGGGGGAGAAGGGACCCAGTACTTC. Its protein is CASILLAGGEGTQYF.

Many counts were recorded for this clonotype. The V gene is TRBV2, the J gene TRBJ2-5, with D perhaps given as TRBD1 or TRBD2 (5 bases each). V gave up 2 bases and J gave up 7 bases, with 20 bases separating them. The germline CDR1 and CDR2 sequences are SNHLY and FYNNEI. This CDR3 has 16 residues. The CDR3 bases are TGTGCCAGCAGTGAACCCCAAAGGAAGTCTGGGGGGACCCAGTACTTC. Translating gives CASSEPQRKSGGTQYF.

The sample holds one count of this clonotype. With a far larger clone one base away, a read error is the likely cause. No conserved phenylalanine or tryptophan is present at the end of the CDR3, so a read error is the likely explanation. This rearrangement joins TRBV6-5 to TRBJ1-1; D is unresolved. This CDR3 contains 14 residues. V lost 5 bases, J lost 0 bases, and 10 bases lay in between. Germline lookup yields CDR1 MNHEY and CDR2 SVGAGI. The DNA of the CDR3 is TGTGCCAGCAGTCACGGGCGGGTGAACACTGAAGCTTTCCTT. Translation: CASSHGRVNTEAFL.

This clonotype appeared many times. This chain links TRBV3-1 with TRBJ1-4; the match to TRBD1 covers 7 bases. CDR1 LGHDT and CDR2 YNNKEL come from the germline V gene (reference sequence). The CDR3 runs 14 residues. V trimming: 1 base; J trimming: 7 bases; junction bases outside the gene matches: 3. In nucleotides, the CDR3 is TGTGCCAGCAGCCAAGGCGGGGACAGTGAAAAACTGTTTTTT. Its protein product is CASSQGGDSEKLFF.

As regards this clonotype: One junction end disagrees with the germline gene, perhaps due to a read error. V gene TRBV30 combines with J gene TRBJ2-5; 10 nucleotides match TRBD1. The CDR3 consists of 15 residues. Germline V gene sequence: CDR1 GTSNPN, CDR2 SVGIG (reference sequence). This chain's CDR3 is CTWSADRGSQETQYF. The CDR3 DNA reads TGCACCTGGAGTGCGGACAGGGGGAGTCAAGAGACCCAGTACTTC.

Turning to this clonotype: A read error may be the cause here, since a much bigger clone is one base away. The rearrangement links TRBV4-1 to TRBJ1-4, with 9 bases matching TRBD1. The V and J ends lost 2 bases and 4 bases, in that order; junction bases with no gene match: 2. The CDR3 has 15 residues. Germline lookup yields CDR1 MGHRA and CDR2 YSYEKL. The CDR3 is CASSQRTGVNEKLFF. The CDR3 DNA follows: TGCGCCAGCAGCCAAAGGACAGGGGTTAATGAAAAACTGTTTTTT.

This clonotype was observed many times. The chain uses TRBV11-2 and TRBJ1-2, with D possibly matching TRBD1 (5 bases). The V gene's germline CDR1 is SGHAT and CDR2 FQNNGV. Trimming stripped 3 bases from V and 4 bases from J, with 9 bases between. CDR3 length: 13 amino acids. CDR3 residues: CASSLTDSYGYTF. The CDR3 DNA reads as TGTGCCAGCAGCTTGACAGACAGCTATGGCTACACCTTC.

Concerning this clonotype itself: A single base is all that separates this from a far larger clone, so a read error is likely. The rearrangement links TRBV6-8 to TRBJ1-5, with no clear D. V was shortened by 6 bases and J by 0 bases, with 21 bases between the two germline ends. Looked up from germline, CDR1 is MNHGY and CDR2 is SAAAGT. This CDR3 is 18 amino acids long. The CDR3 here is CASSPEGSGRNSNQPQHF. The CDR3 DNA sequence: TGTGCCAGCAGCCCCGAAGGCAGTGGGAGGAATAGCAATCAGCCCCAGCATTTT.

At least ten counts were recorded for this clonotype. The V and J genes are TRBV20-1 and TRBJ1-2, with no clear D. This CDR3 spans 12 amino acids. V was shortened by 5 bases and J by 7 bases, with 14 bases between the two germline ends. The germline V gene encodes CDR1 DFQATT and CDR2 SNEGSKA (reference sequence). The DNA for the CDR3 is TGCAGTGCTCGAGCCGGAGTCGGTGGCTACACCTTC. It is translated as CSARAGVGGYTF.

Concerning this clonotype itself: With a much larger clone just one base away, this may be a read error. The chain has TRBV4-1 and TRBJ2-2; D not certain. Trimming stripped 0 bases from V and 7 bases from J, with 18 bases between. The CDR3 has 17 residues. Germline V gene lookup returns CDR1 MGHRA and CDR2 YSYEKL. The DNA of the CDR3 is TGCGCCAGCAGCCAAGAGGTTGGCGGTTGGGGAATCGGGGAGCTGTTTTTT. Encoded protein: CASSQEVGGWGIGELFF.

There are many counts of this clonotype. The chain recombines TRBV5-4 with TRBJ2-3, with no clear D. Germline CDR1 and CDR2: SGHNT and YYREEE (reference sequence). This CDR3 has 13 residues. Trimming stripped 10 bases from V and 3 bases from J, with 15 bases between. Here the CDR3 reads CAGYTDQTDTQYF. The DNA for the CDR3 is TGTGCCGGATACACGGACCAAACAGATACGCAGTATTTT. The entire variable domain, with the rest obtained from reference TRBV5-4 and TRBJ2-3, is as follows: ETGVTQSPTHLIKTRGQQVTLRCSSQSGHNTVSWYQQALGQGPQFIFQYYREEENGRGNFPPRFSGLQFPNYSSELNVNALELDDSALYLCAGYTDQTDTQYFGPGTRLTVL.

This rearrangement joins TRBV2 to TRBJ1-3; D gene ambiguous. V was trimmed by 6 bases and J by 1 base, leaving 7 bases between them. From germline, CDR1 is SNHLY and CDR2 FYNNEI. CDR3 size: 13 residues. CDR3 sequence reads: CASRVGSGNTIYF. The CDR3 DNA reads as TGTGCCAGCAGGGTTGGGTCTGGAAACACCATATATTTT.

V is TRBV3-1 and J is TRBJ1-1; 8 nucleotides match TRBD1. The CDR3 runs to 14 residues. V lost 7 bases, J lost 7 bases, and 11 bases stayed unmatched. CDR1 is LGHDT, CDR2 YNNKEL, per germline (reference sequence). CDR3 sequence (DNA): TGTGCCAGCACCCCGGGACAGGCTGGGAATGAAGCTTTCTTT. This sequence encodes CASTPGQAGNEAFF.

This clonotype was seen repeatedly, ten times or more. This chain uses TRBV6-1 with TRBJ2-2, with D hard to call. Germline V gene sequence: CDR1 MNHNS, CDR2 SASEGT. Trimming left V 6 bases short and J 5 bases short, with 13 bases between. This CDR3 has 14 amino acids. For the CDR3, the DNA is TGTGCCAGCAGGACACTTATGGGGACCGGGGAGCTGTTTTTT. The encoded protein is CASRTLMGTGELFF.

A remark on this clonotype: A far more abundant clone sits one base away, making this likely a read error. The gene calls are TRBV6-9 and TRBJ1-2; possibly TRBD1 for D (5 bases). CDR1 and CDR2 (germline): MNHGY, SVAAGI. CDR3 size: 13 residues. CDR3 protein: CANRKEGTYGYAF. CDR3 nucleotides: TGTGCCAACAGGAAGGAAGGCACCTATGGCTACGCCTTC.

Details on this clonotype: This could be a read error, since a much larger clone is one nucleotide away. The chain is built from TRBV5-1 and TRBJ1-2, with D possibly matching TRBD1 (5 bases). Trimming removed 1 base from V and 6 bases from J, with 13 bases in between. The CDR3 contains 14 residues. CDR1 is SGHRS and CDR2 is YFSETQ in the germline V gene. The CDR3 region has the DNA TGCGCCAGCAGCTTGAACGCAGGGAAGGATGGCTACACCTTC. Its translation: CASSLNAGKDGYTF.

By proportion, this clonotype is medium-sized. DNA for the CDR3: TGTGCCAGCAGGTGGACCACAGGGGGGGAGCTGTTTTTT. Amino acids: CASRWTTGGELFF. This chain links TRBV6-4 with TRBJ2-2; D may be TRBD1 (6 bases). The CDR3 runs 13 residues. CDR1 and CDR2 from the germline V gene are MRHNA and SNTAGT. Trimming took 6 bases from V and 8 from J, leaving 13 bases between them.

This clonotype was seen many times. The CDR3 region is CAISESTSLDGYTF. The CDR3 nucleotides are TGTGCCATCAGTGAGTCGACTTCTCTGGATGGCTACACCTTC. V gene TRBV10-3 combines with J gene TRBJ1-2; no firm D call. This CDR3 has 14 residues. Per germline, CDR1 ENHRY and CDR2 SYGVKD. The V end lost 0 bases, the J end lost 6 bases, and 11 bases lay between the germline ends.

This clonotype came up many times. V and J are TRBV20-1 and TRBJ2-7; no reliable D call. The CDR3 is 15 amino acids. V gave up 0 bases and J gave up 0 bases, with 12 bases separating them. Germline loops: CDR1 DFQATT, CDR2 SNEGSKA (reference sequence). Here the CDR3 reads CSARDPSLSSYEQYF. The CDR3 nucleotides are TGCAGTGCTAGAGACCCCTCCCTGAGCTCCTACGAGCAGTACTTC.

As to this clonotype: This may stem from a read error, because a much larger clone lies one nucleotide away. The chain carries TRBV7-9 and TRBJ1-1; D may be TRBD1 (6 bases). V was shortened by 1 base and J by 6 bases, with 12 bases between the two germline ends. The CDR3 extends over 14 amino acids. Germline lookup yields CDR1 SEHNR and CDR2 FQNEAQ (reference sequence). CDR3 nucleotides: TGTGCCAGCAGCTTAGGGGGGCGGCTCGCTGAAGCTTTCTTT. Its translation: CASSLGGRLAEAFF.

There are many counts of this clonotype. The CDR3 is CASGLVPDEQFF. The CDR3 bases are TGTGCTAGTGGTTTGGTCCCCGATGAGCAGTTCTTC. The chain has TRBV12-5 and TRBJ2-1; no definite D call. Germline CDR1 reads LGHNT; CDR2 reads FRNRAP. The CDR3 covers 12 residues. V lost 0 bases, J lost 8 bases, and 5 bases lay in between.

V and J are TRBV5-4 and TRBJ2-6, with TRBD2 identical over 7 bases. The CDR3 runs 16 residues. V gave up 1 base and J gave up 2 bases; unmatched junction bases: 3. From germline, CDR1 is SGHNT and CDR2 YYREEE (reference sequence). Here the CDR3 reads CASSLPGGAGANVLTF. The CDR3 DNA reads TGTGCCAGCAGCTTGCCGGGGGGAGCTGGGGCCAACGTCCTGACTTTC.

Ten or more counts support this clonotype. The CDR3 nucleotides read TGTGCCAGTAGTCCCCCGGACAGGGGGAGGACTGAAGCTTTCTTT. This gives the protein CASSPPDRGRTEAFF. The chain is built from TRBV19 and TRBJ1-1, with 10 bases fitting TRBD1. Germline-derived CDR1 and CDR2 are LNHDA and SQIVND (reference sequence). The junction had 8 bases not matched to a gene; V was cut back by 5 bases and J by 5 bases. The CDR3 runs 15 residues.